A single sample gave rise to the 7 T cell receptor beta chains below, sequenced in a study of blood T cell repertoires in COVID-19. Method: immunoSEQ multiplex PCR; TCRdb's copy keeps in-frame clones and lacks some. The data contain tens of thousands of clones, about three quarters of them singletons. Sequenced material: peripheral blood. The receptors here all came from a man between 65 and 85 years old with active or convalescent COVID-19.

Details on this clone: The germline gene is not matched at one end of the junction; a read error may be the cause. Here the CDR3 reads CASSLYGGEGNQPQHF. As DNA, the CDR3 is TGTGCTAGCAGCTTATATGGAGGGGAAGGCAATCAGCCCCAGCATTTT. V usage is TRBV7-7 and J usage is TRBJ1-5; D is possibly TRBD1 (5 bases). From germline, CDR1 is SSHAT and CDR2 FNYEAQ (reference sequence). The CDR3 totals 16 residues.

The J gene is TRBJ1-5, the V gene TRBV3-1 (or the pseudogene TRBV3-2); D might be TRBD1 (6 bases). Germline values: CDR1 LGHDT, CDR2 YNNKEL (reference sequence). With 6 bases removed from V and 3 bases from J, the gap between germline ends came to 9 bases. The CDR3 spans 13 residues. The CDR3 nucleotides read TGTGCCAGCAGTCGGGACATCAATCAGCCCCAGCATTTT. It specifies CASSRDINQPQHF.

This rearrangement joins TRBV28 to TRBJ1-2, with D tentatively TRBD1 (5 bases). This CDR3 contains 12 residues. Germline CDR1 and CDR2: MDHEN and SYDVKM. Deletions cut 5 bases from V and 7 bases from J, with 11 bases between. In nucleotides, the CDR3 is TGTGCCAGCAGTCCCCAGGGAGGTGGCTACACCTTC. Translation gives CASSPQGGGYTF.

This sequence joins TRBV27 and TRBJ2-1, with a possible D match to TRBD2 (6 bases). Germline-derived CDR1 and CDR2 are MNHEY and SMNVEV (reference sequence). The V end was cut by 5 bases, the J end by 0 bases, with 17 bases between. There are 17 residues in the CDR3. The CDR3 DNA is TGTGCCAGCAGTCCTACCTTAGCGGTGAGCTCCTACAATGAGCAGTTCTTC. Protein sequence: CASSPTLAVSSYNEQFF.

The chain carries TRBV7-2 and TRBJ1-5; D remains ambiguous. This CDR3 has 14 residues. CDR1 is SGHTA, CDR2 FQGNSA, per germline. The V and J ends lost 1 base and 4 bases respectively, with 8 bases between them. CDR3 in amino acids: CASSLVHRNQPQHF. The CDR3 DNA reads as TGTGCCAGCAGCTTAGTCCACAGAAATCAGCCCCAGCATTTT.

The chain employs TRBV15 and TRBJ2-5, with D perhaps matching TRBD1 (5 bases). Germline assignment: CDR1 LNHNV and CDR2 YYDKDF (reference sequence). Trimming left V 3 bases short and J 2 bases short, with 13 bases between. There are 15 residues in the CDR3. The CDR3 spells CATSRPGAGQETQYF. DNA for the CDR3: TGTGCCACCAGCAGGCCTGGGGCCGGTCAAGAGACCCAGTACTTC.

The count of this clone is one. This rearrangement joins TRBV30 to TRBJ1-2; tentatively, D is TRBD1 (6 bases). With 1 base removed from V and 5 bases from J, the gap between germline ends came to 8 bases. Germline V gene sequence: CDR1 GTSNPN, CDR2 SVGIG (reference sequence). CDR3 length: 12 amino acids. CDR3 nucleotides: TGTGCCTGGAGTGGACAGGAGTATGGCTACACCTTC. This encodes CAWSGQEYGYTF. Together with reference TRBV30 and TRBJ1-2, the CDR3 gives the full variable domain: SQTIHQWPATLVQPVGSPLSLECTVEGTSNPNLYWYRQAAGRGLQLLFYSVGIGQISSEVPQNLSASRPQDRQFILSSKKLLLSDSGFYLCAWSGQEYGYTFGSGTRLTVV.